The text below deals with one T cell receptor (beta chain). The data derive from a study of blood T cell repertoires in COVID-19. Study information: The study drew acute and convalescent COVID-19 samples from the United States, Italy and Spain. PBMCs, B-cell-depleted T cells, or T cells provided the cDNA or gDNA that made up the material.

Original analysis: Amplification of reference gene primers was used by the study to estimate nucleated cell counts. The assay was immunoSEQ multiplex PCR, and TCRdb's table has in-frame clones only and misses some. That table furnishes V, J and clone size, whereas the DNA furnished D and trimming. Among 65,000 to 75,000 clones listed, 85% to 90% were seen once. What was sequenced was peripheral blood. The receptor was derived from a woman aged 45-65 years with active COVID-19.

The chain's CDR3 is CATSRDSAGAWFF. The CDR3 region has the DNA TGTGCCACCAGCAGAGATTCCGCCGGAGCTTGGTTCTTC. The J gene is TRBJ2-1, the V gene TRBV15; D not resolved. There are 13 residues in the CDR3. Looked up from germline, CDR1 is LNHNV and CDR2 is YYDKDF (reference sequence). Between the trimmed V and J ends, which lost 0 bases and 15 bases, there was a span of 15 bases. Together with reference TRBV15 and TRBJ2-1, the CDR3 gives the full variable domain: DAMVIQNPRYQVTQFGKPVTLSCSQTLNHNVMYWYQQKSSQAPKLLFHYYDKDFNNEADTPDNFQSRRPNTSFCFLDIRSPGLGDTAMYLCATSRDSAGAWFFGPGTRLTVL.